This TCR beta chain was found in a study of shared clonotypes between healthy human individuals. The split of CD4+ cells yielded CD45RA+ naive and CD45RA-negative memory subsets. Concerning this clone: Its target is not known.

Study results and caveats: Apart from blood, nothing was sampled; tissue repertoires likely differ. Rarefaction indicated that sorted-subset sequencing remained incomplete although depth was large.

V lost 0 bases to trimming and J lost 5 bases, with 11 bases between them. Germline-derived CDR1 and CDR2 are LGHNA and YNFKEQ. The CDR3 length is 15 residues. TCRdb's copy holds only in-frame clones and misses some; the assay was immunoSEQ multiplex PCR. This repertoire shows 850,000 to 1,100,000 clones, about 80% found once; its top ten account for over 0.8%. This sequence originates from a young man in good health. Some clones in this sample may be carry-over from other donors' samples. This chain joins TRBV4-2 and TRBJ2-1, with D maybe TRBD2 (6 bases). Sequenced sample: memory CD4+ T cells from PBMCs. The subset denotes: CD45RA-negative fraction. The CDR3 loop reads CASSQDAGTHNEQFF. The CDR3, as DNA: TGTGCCAGCAGCCAAGATGCGGGGACCCACAATGAGCAGTTCTTC.